These T cell receptor beta chains were read from a single sample in a study of blood T cell repertoires in COVID-19. Assay used: immunoSEQ multiplex PCR; TCRdb lists only in-frame clones, some missing. Of roughly 370,000 clones in the sample, around 87% are singletons; the top ten hold roughly 9.4%. Material for sequencing was PBMCs or T cells enriched from blood (not recorded which). These receptors came from a woman in her forties or fifties who had recovered from COVID-19. CDR3s include the opening cysteine and the closing phenylalanine or tryptophan. Each record gives: clone size, D gene, J gene, V gene, CDR3 length, CDR3 DNA, CDR3 protein. A D gene is named only where the DNA matches it firmly. Some rows have no size entry. The others give once, few or many, or a class for an expanded clone.

few,TRBD1,TRBJ1-2,TRBV27,14,TGTGCCAGCAGTTTTTCGGGACAGGGGAATGGCTACACCTTC,CASSFSGQGNGYTF
NA,NA,TRBJ2-2,TRBV20-1,11,TGCAGTGCTAGTTTCGTCGGGGAGCTGTTTTTT,CSASFVGELFF
NA,TRBD2,TRBJ2-1,TRBV5-1,16,TGCGCCAGCAGCTTAGGGACGGGGGGGCTCTTCAATGAGCAGTTCTTC,CASSLGTGGLFNEQFF
NA,NA,TRBJ1-6,TRBV19,13,TGTGCCAGTAGTATCCTCAGGAATTCACCCCTCCACTTT,CASSILRNSPLHF
NA,TRBD1,TRBJ1-1,TRBV19,13,TGTGCCAGTAGTATTGACCAGGGGGCGCGGGCTTTCTTT,CASSIDQGARAFF
NA,NA,TRBJ1-1,TRBV12-3/TRBV12-4,11,TGTGCCAGCAGTTTAGGGGCCGGTGCTTTCTTT,CASSLGAGAFF
NA,NA,TRBJ1-2,TRBV5-6,16,TGTGCCAGCAGCTCCTTTACAGGGAAAGCTAACTATGGCTACACCTTC,CASSSFTGKANYGYTF
NA,TRBD1,TRBJ2-7,TRBV19,13,TGTGCCAGTAGTACCAGACAGGGTAACGAGCAGTACTTC,CASSTRQGNEQYF
NA,TRBD1,TRBJ1-1,TRBV18,15,TGTGCCAGCTCACCAGGTAAGGGGGCCAGCACTGAAGCTTTCTTT,CASSPGKGASTEAFF
NA,TRBD1,TRBJ1-2,TRBV6-5,15,TGTGCCAGCAGCCCACTACTGACAGGGAGTAATGGCTACACCTTC,CASSPLLTGSNGYTF
NA,TRBD1,TRBJ1-1,TRBV19,17,TGTGCCAGTAGTATCCCAACCCTACAGGGGAGGAACACTGAAGCTTTCTTT,CASSIPTLQGRNTEAFF
NA,NA,TRBJ2-1,TRBV7-6,16,TGTGCCAGCAGCCCTAAGTACAGGAGCTCCTACAATGAGCAGTTCTTC,CASSPKYRSSYNEQFF
NA,NA,TRBJ2-7,TRBV5-1,14,TGCGCCAGTGGGGCGGGGTTGAGCTCCTACGAGCAGTACTTC,CASGAGLSSYEQYF
few,NA,TRBJ2-2,TRBV5-1,15,TGCGCCAGCACCCAGACAGTTTCGAACACCGGGGAGCTGTTTTTT,CASTQTVSNTGELFF
NA,NA,TRBJ2-3,TRBV25-1,12,TGTGCTGACCAGGTGAGCACAGATACGCAGTATTTT,CADQVSTDTQYF
NA,TRBD1,TRBJ2-7,TRBV2,15,TGTGCCAGCACGGCGTACGGGACAGGCTCCTACGAGCAGTACTTC,CASTAYGTGSYEQYF
NA,TRBD2,TRBJ2-7,TRBV18,16,TGTGCCAGCTCACCTCCCGGACTAGCGGGGGGCAACGAGCAGTACTTC,CASSPPGLAGGNEQYF
NA,NA,TRBJ2-2,TRBV6-1,16,TGTGCCAGCAGTGAAGGGGCAGGTCCTCGAACCGGGGAGCTGTTTTTT,CASSEGAGPRTGELFF
NA,NA,TRBJ1-2,TRBV15,13,TGTGCCACCAGCAGAGATCTCCCCTATGGCTACACCTTC,CATSRDLPYGYTF
NA,NA,TRBJ2-3,TRBV20-1,11,TGCAGTGCCCCGACTGGGGATACGCAGTATTTT,CSAPTGDTQYF
NA,NA,TRBJ1-4,TRBV11-3,13,TGTGCCAGCAGCCTGGACAGCTTGTCCAAACTGTTTTTT,CASSLDSLSKLFF
once,TRBD1,TRBJ1-2,TRBV19,13,TGTGCCAGTTTTACAGGGGGCGGCTATGGCTACACCTTC,CASFTGGGYGYTF
NA,TRBD1,TRBJ1-2,TRBV6-5,12,TGTGCCAGCAGGACAGGGAACTATGGCTACACCTTC,CASRTGNYGYTF
few,NA,TRBJ2-5,TRBV30,16,TGTGCCGGGGCCCGGCCAGGGGATAGTTGGTCGGAGACCCAGTACTTC,CAGARPGDSWSETQYF